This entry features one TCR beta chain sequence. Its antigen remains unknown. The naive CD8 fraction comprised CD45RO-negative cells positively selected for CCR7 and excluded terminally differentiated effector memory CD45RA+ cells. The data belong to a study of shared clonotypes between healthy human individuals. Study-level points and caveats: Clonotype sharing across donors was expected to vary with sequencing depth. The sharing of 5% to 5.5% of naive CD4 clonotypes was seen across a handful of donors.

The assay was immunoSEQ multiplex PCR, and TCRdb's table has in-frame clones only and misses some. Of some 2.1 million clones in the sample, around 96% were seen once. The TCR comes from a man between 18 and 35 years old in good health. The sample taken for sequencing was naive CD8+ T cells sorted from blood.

The DNA for the CDR3 is TGCGCCAGCAGCGAAGGGACTAGCGGGAACCACGAGCAGTACTTC. It encodes CASSEGTSGNHEQYF. This sequence joins TRBV4-3 and TRBJ2-7; 13 positions agree with TRBD2. The CDR3 is made up of 15 amino acids. V shed 5 bases and J 5 bases; nucleotides not matched to a gene: 6. The germline V gene has CDR1 LGHNA and CDR2 YSLEER.